Each of the 28 T cell receptor beta chains below was sequenced from the same sample in a study of CD8+CD57+ T cells in acquired aplastic anemia. Both TCR beta VDJ combination and CDR3 sequence profiling were carried out. Genomic DNA was the template for this profiling. One entry per CDR3 protein, called by TCRdb with MiXCR from the reads. This repertoire shows approximately 98,000 distinct CDR3 sequences, less than 65% found once; its top ten account for around 32%. Specimen: sorted CD4+, CD8+, or CD8+CD57+ T cells (not recorded which) from PBMCs. The source is a human donor in good health, serving as a control.

Concerning this clonotype itself: A much larger clone differs from this one at a single base, so this may be a read error. The V and J genes are TRBV5-6 and TRBJ2-1, with a tentative D call TRBD1 (6 bases). Germline assignment: CDR1 SGHDT and CDR2 YYEEEE. The CDR3 extends over 14 amino acids. Between the trimmed V and J ends, which lost 4 bases and 7 bases, there was a span of 15 bases. The CDR3 nucleotides are TGTGCCAGCAGCGGAGACGGACAGTGTAATGAGCAGTTCTTC. Residues: CASSGDGQCNEQFF.

CDR3 sequence: CASSYPGQGAGEQYF. The CDR3 DNA reads as TGTGCCAGCAGTTACCCGGGACAGGGGGCGGGCGAGCAGTACTTC. The chain uses TRBV2 and TRBJ2-7; 12 positions agree with TRBD1. The V segment lost 5 bases and the J segment 6 bases; nucleotides outside the gene matches: 8. CDR3 size: 15 residues. Germline lookup yields CDR1 SNHLY and CDR2 FYNNEI.

V and J are TRBV25-1 and TRBJ1-5, with 8 bases matching TRBD1. The CDR3 runs to 14 residues. Unmatched junction bases numbered 5, after V lost 4 bases and J lost 6 bases. Per the germline V gene, CDR1 is MGHDK and CDR2 is SYGVNS. This CDR3 is CASSGGQGGQPQHF. CDR3 nucleotides: TGTGCCAGCAGTGGAGGACAGGGCGGTCAGCCCCAGCATTTT.

The J gene is TRBJ2-7, the V gene TRBV19, with 8 bases aligning to TRBD1. Trimming removed 0 bases from V and 5 bases from J; junction bases left unmatched: 6. The CDR3 spans 15 residues. The germline gives CDR1 LNHDA, CDR2 SQIVND (reference sequence). The CDR3 loop is CASSIEGRGQDEQYF. The CDR3, as DNA: TGTGCCAGTAGTATAGAAGGCAGGGGGCAAGACGAGCAGTACTTC.

Turning to this clonotype: A single base separates this from a much larger clone, so it may be a read error. The CDR3 does not close with the conserved phenylalanine or tryptophan, likely indicating a read error. The CDR3 coding sequence is TGTGCCAGCAGCTTAAGGAGGGGGCAGAGCGGGGAGCTGTTTCTT. It encodes CASSLRRGQSGELFL. The chain couples TRBV7-6 to TRBJ2-2, with D perhaps TRBD1 (7 bases). The ends were cut back, 2 bases at V and 7 bases at J, with 14 bases in the middle. The CDR3 extends over 15 amino acids. CDR1 is SGHVS, CDR2 FNYEAQ, per germline.

This clonotype has just a few counts. This may come from a read error, since a much larger clone is one base off. The chain couples TRBV7-6 to TRBJ1-3; D gene uncertain. Trimming shortened V by 2 bases and J by 2 bases, and 10 bases separated the two germline ends. Germline lookup yields CDR1 SGHVS and CDR2 FNYEAQ. The CDR3 totals 15 residues. CDR3 in amino acids: CASSLYKAPGNTIYF. For the CDR3, the DNA is TGTGCCAGCAGCTTATACAAGGCTCCTGGAAACACCATATATTTT.

This clonotype was observed at least ten times. The rearrangement joins TRBV27 to TRBJ1-5; D perhaps matches TRBD1 (5 bases). Deletions cut 2 bases from V and 3 bases from J, with 8 bases between. Germline V CDR1 and CDR2: MNHEY, SMNVEV (reference sequence). The CDR3 runs 14 residues. This CDR3 reads CASSLQGANQPQHF. For the CDR3, the DNA is TGTGCCAGCAGTTTACAGGGCGCCAATCAGCCCCAGCATTTT.

This clonotype came up a few times. The chain uses TRBV15 and TRBJ1-1; TRBD1 aligns across 7 bases. The CDR3 is 14 residues long. V was clipped by 4 bases and J by 1 base; unmatched bases: 3. From germline, CDR1 is LNHNV and CDR2 YYDKDF (reference sequence). The CDR3 DNA sequence: TGTGCCACCAGCATAGGGGACAGGAACACTGAAGCTTTCTTT. It specifies CATSIGDRNTEAFF.

This clonotype has only a few counts. This chain joins TRBV4-2 and TRBJ2-4; D perhaps matches TRBD1 (6 bases). The CDR3 is 15 residues long. CDR1 and CDR2 from the germline V gene are LGHNA and YNFKEQ. Trimming shortened V by 0 bases and J by 1 base, and 7 bases separated the two germline ends. This CDR3 is CASSQEQGAKNIQYF. CDR3 in DNA: TGTGCCAGCAGCCAAGAGCAGGGGGCCAAAAACATTCAGTACTTC.

The V gene is TRBV15, the J gene TRBJ2-3, with D unclear. V was trimmed by 1 base and J by 2 bases, leaving 4 bases between them. This CDR3 has 13 residues. Germline loops: CDR1 LNHNV, CDR2 YYDKDF (reference sequence). CDR3: CATSRATTDTQYF. The CDR3 DNA is TGTGCCACCAGCAGAGCGACCACAGATACGCAGTATTTT.

The chain joins TRBV5-1 to TRBJ1-6; D not certain. Germline V gene sequence: CDR1 SGHRS, CDR2 YFSETQ. Trimming removed 3 bases at V and 6 bases at J, with 7 bases between. The CDR3 consists of 13 residues. In nucleotides, the CDR3 is TGCGCCAGCAGCTCTGACGGTAATTCACCCCTCCACTTT. This translates into CASSSDGNSPLHF.

In this sample, this clonotype turned up a few times. The chain couples TRBV6-2 or TRBV6-3 to TRBJ2-1, with unresolved D. There are 12 residues in the CDR3. Trimming cost V 7 bases and J 10 bases, with 14 bases left between them. The germline V gene has CDR1 MNHEY and CDR2 SVGEGT. CDR3 in amino acids: CASTWAPVEQFF. CDR3 nucleotides: TGTGCCAGCACCTGGGCCCCGGTAGAGCAGTTCTTC.

This clonotype was counted at least ten times. The CDR3 bases are TGTGCCACCTCATGGGGGGTCGCTGAAGCTTTCTTT. Translating it yields CATSWGVAEAFF. The chain recombines TRBV19 with TRBJ1-1, with D perhaps TRBD1 (5 bases). The CDR3 has 12 amino acids. Germline CDR1 reads LNHDA; CDR2 reads SQIVND (reference sequence). The ends were cut back, 10 bases at V and 6 bases at J, with 15 bases in the middle.

The chain couples TRBV7-8 to TRBJ2-3; 8 bases are a match to TRBD2. The CDR3 runs to 15 residues. CDR1 and CDR2 from the germline V gene are SGHVS and FQNEAQ. V lost 5 bases and J lost 6; bases outside the gene matches: 10. CDR3 bases: TGTGCCAGCAGCCGTGGAGCGGGAGCAGGGGATACGCAGTATTTT. Translation: CASSRGAGAGDTQYF.

This clonotype was observed many times. V usage is TRBV6-5 and J usage is TRBJ1-5; D is ambiguous. The V gene lost 2 bases and the J gene lost 4 bases, with 6 bases spanning the gap. Germline-derived CDR1 and CDR2 are MNHEY and SVGAGI. CDR3 length equals 13 residues. The CDR3 loop reads CASSYGVNQPQHF. The CDR3 nucleotides are TGTGCCAGCAGTTACGGGGTGAATCAGCCCCAGCATTTT.

This clonotype was counted at least ten times. The rearrangement uses TRBV12-5 and TRBJ2-1; TRBD1 is a possible D gene (6 bases). This CDR3 region has 12 residues. Trimming took 9 bases from V and 3 from J, leaving 9 bases between them. Germline assignment: CDR1 LGHNT and CDR2 FRNRAP. The CDR3 DNA reads TGTGCTAGAGACAGGAGCTACAATGAGCAGTTCTTC. Its translation is CARDRSYNEQFF.

The chain carries TRBV25-1 and TRBJ2-1, with TRBD2 identical over 10 bases. The CDR3 totals 14 residues. J lost 9 bases, V lost 6 bases, and 8 bases had no gene match. CDR1 and CDR2 (germline): MGHDK, SYGVNS. This chain's CDR3 is CASRGLAGDFEQFF. In nucleotides, the CDR3 is TGTGCCAGCAGGGGCCTAGCGGGAGATTTTGAGCAGTTCTTC.

At least ten counts were recorded for this clonotype. The chain has TRBV20-1 and TRBJ1-2; TRBD1 aligns across 7 bases. The CDR3 is 16 residues long. The germline V gene has CDR1 DFQATT and CDR2 SNEGSKA (reference sequence). With V trimmed by 3 bases and J by 3 bases, 13 bases remained unmatched. CDR3: CSASFHPDRHDYGYTF. CDR3 DNA sequence: TGCAGTGCTAGTTTCCACCCGGACAGGCATGACTATGGCTACACCTTC.

A few counts support this clonotype. The chain combines TRBV13 with TRBJ2-5; TRBD2 aligns across 9 bases. Germline CDR1 and CDR2: PRHDT and FYEKMQ (reference sequence). The CDR3 sequence is 15 residues long. The V and J ends lost 5 bases and 7 bases, in that order; junction bases with no gene match: 11. CDR3 nucleotides: TGTGCCAGCAGCCCGCCTAGCGGGGAAGTCGGGACCCAGTACTTC. Protein sequence: CASSPPSGEVGTQYF.

This clonotype was counted many times. The chain carries TRBV7-8 and TRBJ2-1; unclear D gene. The CDR3 is made up of 13 amino acids. Per germline, CDR1 SGHVS and CDR2 FQNEAQ. Trimming took 5 bases from V and 5 from J, leaving 10 bases between them. Written as DNA, the CDR3 is TGTGCCAGCAGCCAAGGACGGGACAATGAGCAGTTCTTC. Residues: CASSQGRDNEQFF.

This chain uses TRBV20-1 with TRBJ2-7; 12 bases match TRBD2. The germline CDR1 and CDR2 sequences are DFQATT and SNEGSKA (reference sequence). The CDR3 contains 17 residues. Trimming removed 0 bases from V and 3 bases from J; junction bases left unmatched: 9. The CDR3 DNA is TGCAGTGCTAGAGATAGCCTAGCGGGGGGGGAATTCTACGAGCAGTACTTC. Protein sequence: CSARDSLAGGEFYEQYF.

This clonotype was recorded at least ten times. Written as DNA, the CDR3 is TGCGCCAGCAGCTTGTACAGGACGAGTAATGGCTACACCTTC. Translated: CASSLYRTSNGYTF. This chain uses TRBV5-1 with TRBJ1-2; D perhaps matches TRBD1 (5 bases). This CDR3 spans 14 amino acids. With 1 base removed from V and 6 bases from J, the gap between germline ends came to 13 bases. Germline CDR1 reads SGHRS; CDR2 reads YFSETQ. Full variable domain (outside the CDR3, taken from reference TRBV5-1 and TRBJ1-2): KAGVTQTPRYLIKTRGQQVTLSCSPISGHRSVSWYQQTPGQGLQFLFEYFSETQRNKGNFPGRFSGRQFSNSRSEMNVSTLELGDSALYLCASSLYRTSNGYTFGSGTRLTVV.

The chain joins TRBV14 to TRBJ1-2; TRBD1 is a possible D gene (6 bases). Trimming stripped 1 base from V and 7 bases from J, with 16 bases between. CDR1 and CDR2 from the germline V gene are SGHDN and FVKESK. The CDR3 loop spans 15 amino acids. The CDR3 loop reads CASSQGLGGAAGYTF. The CDR3 bases are TGTGCCAGCAGCCAAGGCCTCGGGGGGGCAGCTGGCTACACCTTC.

This clonotype showed up many times. This chain joins TRBV25-1 and TRBJ2-7, with D maybe TRBD2 (6 bases). The CDR3 extends over 12 amino acids. V was clipped by 4 bases and J by 3 bases, with 7 bases between them. From germline, CDR1 is MGHDK and CDR2 SYGVNS. For the CDR3, the DNA is TGTGCCAGCAGTGGGGGGGTCTACGAGCAGTACTTC. This translates into CASSGGVYEQYF.

This clonotype was detected a few times. This chain links TRBV7-9 with TRBJ2-5; D not resolved. This CDR3 spans 11 amino acids. V lost 8 bases to trimming and J lost 2 bases, with 6 bases between them. In germline, CDR1 is SEHNR, CDR2 FQNEAQ (reference sequence). The CDR3 DNA follows: TGTGCCAGCTCGAGGCAAGAGACCCAGTACTTC. As protein: CASSRQETQYF.

The chain uses TRBV7-3 and TRBJ2-2, with 14 bases matching TRBD2. V lost 5 bases to trimming and J lost 3 bases; unmatched junction nucleotides: 5. This CDR3 comprises 17 residues. Germline loops: CDR1 SGHTA, CDR2 FQGTGA. CDR3 sequence: CASSPTGLAGDTGELFF. The CDR3 coding sequence is TGTGCCAGCAGCCCAACGGGACTAGCGGGGGACACCGGGGAGCTGTTTTTT.

This clonotype was detected many times. The chain uses TRBV2 and TRBJ2-7; perhaps TRBD2 as D (5 bases). Deletions cut 8 bases from V and 5 bases from J, with 13 bases between. CDR1 is SNHLY, CDR2 FYNNEI, per germline. The CDR3 sequence is 12 residues long. CDR3 sequence: CASEGGSHEQYF. The CDR3 coding sequence is TGTGCCAGCGAGGGTGGGTCTCACGAGCAGTACTTC.

The chain uses TRBV7-8 and TRBJ1-2, with 9 positions matching TRBD1. The germline V gene encodes CDR1 SGHVS and CDR2 FQNEAQ. The CDR3 is 15 amino acids. V was clipped by 1 base and J by 4 bases; unmatched bases: 4. In DNA form, the CDR3 reads TGTGCCAGCAGCTTAGGAGGACAGGGGACCTATGGCTACACCTTC. This translates into CASSLGGQGTYGYTF.